The clone carrying this TCR beta chain was detected once. Its antigen remains unknown. The sample belongs to a study of OX40 agonist ivuxolimab in advanced cancers. Study overall: While on treatment, patients had intravenous ivuxolimab at 0.01 to 10 mg/kg every 2 weeks.

Regarding the study as a whole: Doses of 0.1 to 3.0 mg/kg were accompanied by clonal expansion of CD4+ and CD8+ blood T cells by week 6. Expanded clones tended on average to be more numerous among CD8+ T cells than CD4+.

Trimming removed 2 bases from V and 7 bases from J, with 14 bases in between. Per germline, CDR1 SGHTA and CDR2 FQGNSA. The length of the CDR3 is 14 residues. Clones were sequenced by immunoSEQ multiplex PCR, and TCRdb holds only the in-frame ones, with some missing. Counted here are about 86,000 clones, 92% occurring once; the ten biggest clones make up about 1.1%. This rearrangement joins TRBV7-2 to TRBJ1-2, with D possibly TRBD1 on 5 matching bases. The sequencing here drew on CD4+ or CD8+ T cells sorted from blood, taken in a trial of the OX40 agonist ivuxolimab. The origin of this receptor is an adult with an advanced solid tumor such as melanoma, head and neck, liver or kidney cancer. This chain's CDR3 is CASSLSPQASGYTF. CDR3 coding DNA: TGTGCCAGCAGCTTAAGCCCACAGGCATCTGGCTACACCTTC.